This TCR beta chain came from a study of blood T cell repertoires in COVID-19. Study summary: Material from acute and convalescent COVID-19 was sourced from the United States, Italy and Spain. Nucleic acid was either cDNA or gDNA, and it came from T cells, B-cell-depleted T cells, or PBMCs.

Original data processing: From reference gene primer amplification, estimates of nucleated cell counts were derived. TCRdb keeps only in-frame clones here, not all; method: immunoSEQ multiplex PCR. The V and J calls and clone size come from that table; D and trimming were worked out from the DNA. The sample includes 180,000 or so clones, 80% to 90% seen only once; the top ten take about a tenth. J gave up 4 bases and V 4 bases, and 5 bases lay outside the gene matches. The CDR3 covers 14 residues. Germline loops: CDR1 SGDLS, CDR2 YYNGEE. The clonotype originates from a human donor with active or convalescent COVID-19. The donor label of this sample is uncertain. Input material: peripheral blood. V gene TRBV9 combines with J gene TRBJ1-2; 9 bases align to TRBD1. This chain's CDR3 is CASSRGQGTYGYTF. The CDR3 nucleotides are TGTGCCAGCAGCCGAGGACAGGGGACCTATGGCTACACCTTC.